This entry lists 8 T cell receptor beta chains sequenced from one sample in a study of blood T cell repertoires in COVID-19. Here immunoSEQ multiplex PCR was the method, and the copy in TCRdb shows in-frame clones only, minus some. The sample yields 350,000 or so clones, more than 75% seen once. Sequencing used peripheral blood. The origin of the receptors is a woman aged 30 to 39 with COVID-19, enrolled during active disease.

The CDR3 coding sequence is TGTGCCAGCAGCTCCGCTCTAGCGGGAGTGGGCGAGCAGTACTTC. This gives the protein CASSSALAGVGEQYF. The chain uses TRBV7-2 and TRBJ2-7; TRBD2 matches 10 bases. The CDR3 has 15 amino acids. J was trimmed by 6 bases and V by 4 bases; bases with no gene match: 9. Germline CDR1 reads SGHTA; CDR2 reads FQGNSA.

V usage is TRBV19 and J usage is TRBJ2-7; 10 nucleotides align to TRBD2. There are 11 residues in the CDR3. With V trimmed by 8 bases and J by 6 bases, 1 base remained unmatched. Germline V gene lookup returns CDR1 LNHDA and CDR2 SQIVND (reference sequence). The CDR3 DNA reads as TGTGCCAGTTTAGCGGGAGGCGAGCAGTACTTC. Its protein is CASLAGGEQYF.

This clone was seen only a few times. V and J are TRBV18 and TRBJ1-2; D is unclear. The CDR3 sequence is 15 residues long. Germline lookup yields CDR1 KGHSH and CDR2 LQKENI. The germline V and J ends were trimmed by 1 base and 0 bases, with 9 bases remaining between them. The CDR3 sequence is CASSPLAEANYGYTF. The CDR3, as DNA: TGTGCCAGCTCACCACTCGCGGAAGCTAACTATGGCTACACCTTC. The whole variable domain, remainder taken from reference TRBV18 and TRBJ1-2, is NAGVMQNPRHLVRRRGQEARLRCSPMKGHSHVYWYRQLPEEGLKFMVYLQKENIIDESGMPKERFSAEFPKEGPSILRIQQVVRGDSAAYFCASSPLAEANYGYTFGSGTRLTVV.

This chain joins TRBV7-3 and TRBJ2-1, with 7 positions matching TRBD2. The CDR3 length is 12 residues. The ends lost 3 bases at V and 8 bases at J; junction bases unmatched: 1. Germline values: CDR1 SGHTA, CDR2 FQGTGA. The CDR3 here is CASSLGGDEQFF. The CDR3 DNA reads as TGTGCCAGCAGCTTGGGAGGGGATGAGCAGTTCTTC. The full variable domain, completed using reference TRBV7-3 and TRBJ2-1, is GAGVSQTPSNKVTEKGKYVELRCDPISGHTALYWYRQSLGQGPEFLIYFQGTGAADDSGLPNDRFFAVRPEGSVSTLKIQRTERGDSAVYLCASSLGGDEQFFGPGTRLTVL.

This sequence joins TRBV7-9 and TRBJ1-4, with D possibly TRBD1 on 5 matching bases. The V gene lost 5 bases and the J gene lost 5 bases, with 21 bases spanning the gap. The CDR3 has 17 residues. In germline, CDR1 is SEHNR, CDR2 FQNEAQ (reference sequence). CDR3 nucleotides: TGTGCCAGCAGCACGCTCGTGCGGGGACTGGCAAATGAAAAACTGTTTTTT. Translation: CASSTLVRGLANEKLFF.

The sample holds a few counts of this clone. The chain combines TRBV11-2 with TRBJ2-1; D is perhaps TRBD1 (6 bases). Trimming cost V 3 bases and J 6 bases, with 18 bases left between them. CDR1 and CDR2 (germline): SGHAT, FQNNGV. This CDR3 contains 16 residues. CDR3 sequence: CASSFATGTVRNEQFF. CDR3 nucleotide sequence: TGTGCCAGCAGCTTCGCAACAGGGACGGTCCGCAATGAGCAGTTCTTC.

The chain recombines TRBV2 with TRBJ2-1, with TRBD2 matching 7 bases. The J segment lost 6 bases and the V segment lost 8 bases, leaving 13 bases of the junction unmatched. CDR3 length: 15 residues. The germline CDR1 and CDR2 sequences are SNHLY and FYNNEI. Written as DNA, the CDR3 is TGTGCCAGCCTAGCGGAGGCCGTGGGGTCCAATGAGCAGTTCTTC. Translating gives CASLAEAVGSNEQFF.

The V gene is TRBV24-1, the J gene TRBJ1-2, with D possibly matching TRBD1 (5 bases). This CDR3 has 13 residues. V lost 4 bases to trimming and J lost 5 bases, with 10 bases between them. Germline V gene sequence: CDR1 KGHDR, CDR2 SFDVKD. CDR3 DNA: TGTGCCACCAGTGAGGGGCTGTATTATGGCTACACCTTC. It specifies CATSEGLYYGYTF.